These 16 T cell receptor beta chains were all obtained from the same sample, sequenced in a study of cytomegalovirus exposure and HLA in healthy donors. PCR was performed using 60 Vbeta and 13 Jbeta primers. The repertoire was sequenced with immunoSEQ multiplex PCR; TCRdb's copy has only in-frame clones and lacks some. Seen here are approximately 44,000 clones, over 55% observed once, and the top ten hold roughly 8.9%. The sequenced sample was PBMCs. All receptors come from a human donor in good health.

CDR3 DNA sequence: TGTGCCAGCAGCTCAACAGGGGGGGGAACCGGGGAGCTGTTTTTT. Residues: CASSSTGGGTGELFF. This chain joins TRBV2 and TRBJ2-2, with a weak D call TRBD1 (8 bases). This CDR3 spans 15 amino acids. V was cut by 6 bases and J by 5 bases, with 16 bases left in between. Germline V gives CDR1 SNHLY, CDR2 FYNNEI. The full variable domain, in which reference TRBV2 and TRBJ2-2 provide the parts outside the CDR3, is EPEVTQTPSHQVTQMGQEVILRCVPISNHLYFYWYRQILGQKVEFLVSFYNNEISEKSEIFDDQFSVERPDGSNFTLKIRSTKLEDSAMYFCASSSTGGGTGELFFGEGSRLTVL.

This clone was counted between two and nine times. The rearrangement joins TRBV6-6 to TRBJ2-4; 8 nucleotides line up with TRBD1. The CDR3 has 16 amino acids. Losses at the gene ends were 5 bases for V and 1 base for J; bases not matched to a gene: 7. The V gene's germline CDR1 is MNHNY and CDR2 SVGAGI (reference sequence). The CDR3 loop reads CASSAPGGLAKNIQYF. The CDR3 DNA reads TGTGCCAGCAGTGCCCCAGGGGGCCTGGCCAAAAACATTCAGTACTTC.

The chain couples TRBV6-1 to TRBJ1-5; maybe TRBD1 (5 bases). There are 13 residues in the CDR3. Between the trimmed V and J ends, which lost 5 bases and 0 bases, there was a span of 5 bases. CDR1 and CDR2 (germline): MNHNS, SASEGT. CDR3 sequence: CASSQGSNQPQHF. CDR3 DNA sequence: TGTGCCAGCAGTCAGGGTAGCAATCAGCCCCAGCATTTT.

The rearrangement uses TRBV2 and TRBJ2-4; 7 bases map to TRBD1. The CDR3 length is 16 residues. CDR1 and CDR2 (germline): SNHLY, FYNNEI. Losses at the gene ends were 5 bases for V and 2 bases for J; bases not matched to a gene: 9. The CDR3 loop reads CASSNRQGFPKNIQYF. The CDR3 DNA is TGTGCCAGCAGTAACCGACAGGGTTTCCCCAAAAACATTCAGTACTTC.

This clone showed up just a few times. The rearrangement uses TRBV18 and TRBJ2-3; 10 nucleotides line up with TRBD1. Germline CDR1 KGHSH, CDR2 LQKENI. The CDR3 is 15 amino acids. The junction had 4 bases not matched to a gene; V was cut back by 4 bases and J by 3 bases. CDR3 coding DNA: TGTGCCAGCTCACTCCGGACAGGGGGTACAGATACGCAGTATTTT. Translation gives CASSLRTGGTDTQYF.

The chain carries TRBV5-4 and TRBJ1-5; tentatively, D is TRBD1 (6 bases). Germline loops: CDR1 SGHNT, CDR2 YYREEE (reference sequence). V gave up 4 bases and J gave up 0 bases, with 14 bases separating them. This CDR3 is built from 16 residues. CDR3 nucleotide sequence: TGTGCCAGCAGCCGGGGACACCCCAATAGCAATCAGCCCCAGCATTTT. Residues: CASSRGHPNSNQPQHF.

This clone has only a few counts. The rearrangement uses TRBV30 and TRBJ1-2; the match to TRBD1 covers 11 bases. The V gene's germline CDR1 is GTSNPN and CDR2 SVGIG (reference sequence). Unmatched junction bases numbered 6, after V lost 4 bases and J lost 2 bases. The CDR3 totals 15 residues. The CDR3 protein is CAWNARDRGNYGYTF. In DNA, the CDR3 is TGTGCCTGGAATGCCCGGGACAGGGGGAACTATGGCTACACCTTC.

V and J are TRBV6-5 and TRBJ1-1; a weak D match, TRBD1 (6 bases). The CDR3 covers 13 residues. CDR1 is MNHEY and CDR2 is SVGAGI in the germline V gene. V lost 6 bases to trimming and J lost 2 bases, with 10 bases between them. In nucleotides, the CDR3 is TGTGCCAGCAGCCGGACAGTCAACACTGAAGCTTTCTTT. Its protein product is CASSRTVNTEAFF.

This clone was seen more than once but under ten times. This chain links TRBV7-2 with TRBJ2-3, with D unclear. The CDR3 has 14 residues. Trimming pared 5 bases from V and 0 bases from J, leaving 9 bases between. The germline V gene has CDR1 SGHTA and CDR2 FQGNSA. The CDR3 sequence is CASSLQMSTDTQYF. CDR3 in DNA: TGTGCCAGCAGCCTTCAGATGAGCACAGATACGCAGTATTTT.

In DNA, the CDR3 is TGTGCCAGCTCACCTGCCGCTAGCTATGGCTACACCTTC. The encoded protein is CASSPAASYGYTF. The chain is built from TRBV18 and TRBJ1-2; D is unresolved. Germline-derived CDR1 and CDR2 are KGHSH and LQKENI. CDR3 length: 13 amino acids. V lost 3 bases and J lost 4, with 9 bases in between.

This chain links TRBV18 with TRBJ1-1; D perhaps matches TRBD1 (5 bases). The CDR3 contains 15 residues. Germline V gene lookup returns CDR1 KGHSH and CDR2 LQKENI. V dropped 1 base and J dropped 4 bases, with 13 bases sitting between them. CDR3 amino acids: CASSPLRQGGTEAFF. The CDR3 DNA reads as TGTGCCAGCTCACCACTCCGGCAGGGAGGCACTGAAGCTTTCTTT.

The rearrangement uses TRBV5-1 and TRBJ2-5; 8 bases map to TRBD2. V gave up 2 bases and J gave up 1 base; unmatched junction bases: 1. CDR3 length: 14 amino acids. CDR1 is SGHRS, CDR2 YFSETQ, per germline. The CDR3 DNA is TGCGCCAGCAGCTTTAGCGGGGCCCAAGAGACCCAGTACTTC. Protein product: CASSFSGAQETQYF.

This clone was detected only a few times. The gene calls are TRBV15 and TRBJ1-2; 7 bases fit TRBD1. J gave up 5 bases and V 11 bases, and 11 bases lay outside the gene matches. The CDR3 runs 13 residues. The germline V gene encodes CDR1 LNHNV and CDR2 YYDKDF (reference sequence). CDR3 sequence reads: CASRDSNSYGYTF. The CDR3 DNA reads TGTGCCTCCCGGGACAGTAACTCTTATGGCTACACCTTC.

The chain is built from TRBV4-1 and TRBJ2-1; TRBD2 matches at 13 bases. The CDR3 covers 16 residues. The germline V gene encodes CDR1 MGHRA and CDR2 YSYEKL. J gave up 9 bases and V 3 bases, and 8 bases lay outside the gene matches. CDR3 in amino acids: CASSQATSGGAVEQFF. The CDR3 DNA reads as TGCGCCAGCAGCCAGGCTACTAGCGGGGGGGCCGTTGAGCAGTTCTTC.

CDR3 amino acids: CASAAGFFTEAFF. The CDR3 DNA is TGTGCCAGCGCTGCCGGTTTTTTCACTGAAGCTTTCTTT. The chain links TRBV7-2 to TRBJ1-1; D unresolved. CDR1 and CDR2 (germline): SGHTA, FQGNSA. This CDR3 has 13 amino acids. Trimming cost V 8 bases and J 4 bases, with 14 bases left between them.

The genes are TRBV19 and TRBJ1-1; D gene ambiguous. CDR1 LNHDA and CDR2 SQIVND come from the germline V gene (reference sequence). The CDR3 length is 14 residues. The V and J ends lost 4 bases and 3 bases respectively, with 12 bases between them. The CDR3 loop is CASSKRRTDTEAFF. For the CDR3, the DNA is TGTGCCAGTAGTAAGAGGAGGACGGACACTGAAGCTTTCTTT.